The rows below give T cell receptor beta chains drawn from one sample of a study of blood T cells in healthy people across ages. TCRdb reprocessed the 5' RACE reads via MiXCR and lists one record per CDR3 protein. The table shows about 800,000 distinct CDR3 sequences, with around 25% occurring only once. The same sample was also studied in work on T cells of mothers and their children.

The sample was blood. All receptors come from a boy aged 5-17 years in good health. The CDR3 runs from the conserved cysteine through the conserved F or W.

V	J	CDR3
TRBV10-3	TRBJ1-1	CAISGIQGAGVNTEAFF
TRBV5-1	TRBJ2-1	CASSLGLSGAIYNEQFF
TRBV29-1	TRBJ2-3	CSVDMPAGAATDTQYF
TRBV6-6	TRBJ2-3	CTSSSSAYTGTQYF
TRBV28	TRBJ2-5	CASRSGDADQETQYF
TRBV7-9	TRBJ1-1	CASSARGHSNTEAFF
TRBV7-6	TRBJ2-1	CASSLTFSGKNNEQFF
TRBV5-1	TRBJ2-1	CASSLGYLGGLYNEQFF
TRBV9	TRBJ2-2	CASSPRASGGNTGELFF
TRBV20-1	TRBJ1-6	CSARDLIVQGDSPLHF
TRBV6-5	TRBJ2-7	CASIGQESYEQYF
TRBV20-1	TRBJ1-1	CSARDSRGLNTEAFF
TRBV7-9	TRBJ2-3	CASTDLRSGSTDTQYF
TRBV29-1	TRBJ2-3	CSGKRDTQYF
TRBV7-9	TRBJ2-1	CASSLVGAGEQFF
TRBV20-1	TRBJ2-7	CSATRDSESYEQYF
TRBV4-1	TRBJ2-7	CASSQDLGLEQYF
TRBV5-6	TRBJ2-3	CASSTSRVDTQYF
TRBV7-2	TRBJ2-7	CASSLQTSGNHEQYF
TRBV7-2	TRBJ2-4	CASSPTGKKNIQYF
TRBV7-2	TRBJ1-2	CASSLLGTGGMGYTF
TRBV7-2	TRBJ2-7	CASSLGSGTGEVEQYF
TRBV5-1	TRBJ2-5	CASSLEFEPQYF
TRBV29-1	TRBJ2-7	CSVESRTGIREQYF
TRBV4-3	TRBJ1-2	CASSQDKAPPWLRAF
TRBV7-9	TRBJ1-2	CASSFPGTNYGYTF
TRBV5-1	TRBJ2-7	CASSPKTDSEQYF
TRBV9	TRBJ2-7	CASSVRGPPYEQYF
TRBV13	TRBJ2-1	CASSFPGTSLYNEQFF
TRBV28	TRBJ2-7	CASSVSGRASYEQYF
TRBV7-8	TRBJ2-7	CASSLGAGESYEQYF
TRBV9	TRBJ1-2	CASSDDRAPYGYTF
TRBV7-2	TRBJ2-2	CASSLAIGGAGELFF
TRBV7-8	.	CASSFVMGLGVFDNEQFF
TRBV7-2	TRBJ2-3	CASSPGLSTDTQYF
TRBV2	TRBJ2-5	CASEGQGAKTQYF
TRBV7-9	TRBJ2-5	CASSLVGAQETQYF
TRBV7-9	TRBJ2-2	CASPGGPNTGELFF
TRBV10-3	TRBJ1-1	CAIGQGAGTEAFF
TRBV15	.	CATSREPGTGYEQYF
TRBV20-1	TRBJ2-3	CSAALNDVVLVGGRVGGQYF
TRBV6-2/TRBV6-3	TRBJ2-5	CASRTGAGETQYF
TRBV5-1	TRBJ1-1	CASSATGGMRTEAFF
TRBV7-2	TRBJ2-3	CASSLLTKASSTDTQYF
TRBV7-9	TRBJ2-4	CASSPGQDQNIQYF
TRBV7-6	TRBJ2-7	CASSDAGTVISEQYF
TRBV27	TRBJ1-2	CASSLTAPPLGGYTF
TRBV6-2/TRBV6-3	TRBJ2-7	CASSYLYNRDDEQYF
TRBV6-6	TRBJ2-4	CASSYPGDSKNIQYF
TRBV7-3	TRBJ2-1	CASSYQPSYSYDEQFF
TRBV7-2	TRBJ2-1	CASSQARVPYNEQFF
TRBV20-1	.	CSGTGGSEQYF
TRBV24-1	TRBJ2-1	CATSDWRQGRNEQFF
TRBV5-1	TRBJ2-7	CASRRAGSVPTIQYF
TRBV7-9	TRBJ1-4	CASSFTGTGGSKEKLFF